The 27 T cell receptor beta chains presented below share a single source sample, sequenced in a study of T-cell reconstitution after alpha-beta-depleted transplantation in children. Unique molecular identifiers were used to barcode this TCRbeta library. TCRdb called the PCR reads again in MiXCR, with one record for every CDR3 protein. The repertoire holds 280,000 or so distinct CDR3 sequences, with roughly 11% as singletons. The specimen was peripheral blood, collected 180 days after TCRalphabeta/CD19-depleted stem cell transplant. All receptors come from a male patient between 2 and 10 years old who had a stem cell transplant for chronic granulomatous disease, so the T cells may come from the graft donor.

This clonotype showed up many times. This chain connects TRBV9 to TRBJ2-1; TRBD2 aligns across 9 bases. V dropped 0 bases and J dropped 7; count of bases not matched to a gene: 5. The CDR3 spans 15 residues. The germline gives CDR1 SGDLS, CDR2 YYNGEE. The CDR3 reads CASSVGGSGSNEQFF. The CDR3 DNA is TGTGCCAGCAGCGTAGGGGGTAGCGGGAGTAATGAGCAGTTCTTC.

This clonotype has at least ten counts. The chain carries TRBV7-6 and TRBJ1-6; unclear D gene. Trimming left V 1 base short and J 0 bases short, with 4 bases between. Germline V gene sequence: CDR1 SGHVS, CDR2 FNYEAQ. The CDR3 runs to 15 residues. The CDR3 DNA reads as TGTGCCAGCAGCTTAGGGGGCTCCTATAATTCACCCCTCCACTTT. Protein: CASSLGGSYNSPLHF.

This clonotype was recorded at least ten times. The chain joins TRBV9 to TRBJ2-7; TRBD1 agrees at 9 bases. V was clipped by 0 bases and J by 7 bases; unmatched bases: 5. The CDR3 consists of 14 residues. The V gene's germline CDR1 is SGDLS and CDR2 YYNGEE. The CDR3 spells CASSVGGTGWEQYF. The CDR3 nucleotides read TGTGCCAGCAGCGTAGGGGGGACAGGGTGGGAGCAGTACTTC. Filled out from reference TRBV9 and TRBJ2-7, the complete variable domain reads DSGVTQTPKHLITATGQRVTLRCSPRSGDLSVYWYQQSLDQGLQFLIQYYNGEERAKGNILERFSAQQFPDLHSELNLSSLELGDSALYFCASSVGGTGWEQYFGPGTRLTVT.

In its sample, this clonotype was seen many times. The V gene is TRBV7-2, the J gene TRBJ2-5; tentative D call: TRBD1 (5 bases). The CDR3 runs 12 residues. The germline V gene encodes CDR1 SGHTA and CDR2 FQGNSA. The ends were cut back, 4 bases at V and 5 bases at J, with 8 bases in the middle. The CDR3 loop is CASSSQGETQYF. The CDR3 DNA follows: TGTGCCAGCAGCTCCCAGGGCGAGACCCAGTACTTC.

This clonotype was picked up many times. This chain uses TRBV20-1 with TRBJ1-5; 7 bases match TRBD1. V shed 4 bases and J 6 bases; nucleotides not matched to a gene: 6. This CDR3 has 13 residues. CDR1 DFQATT and CDR2 SNEGSKA come from the germline V gene (reference sequence). CDR3 residues: CSATRQGGQPQHF. CDR3 nucleotides: TGCAGTGCTACCCGACAGGGCGGTCAGCCCCAGCATTTT.

CDR3 sequence: CASSPGTRTYEQYF. CDR3 sequence (DNA): TGTGCCAGCTCACCGGGGACTAGGACCTACGAGCAGTACTTC. This sequence joins TRBV18 and TRBJ2-7; 8 bases agree with TRBD2. There are 14 residues in the CDR3. V dropped 3 bases and J dropped 2; count of bases not matched to a gene: 3. The germline gives CDR1 KGHSH, CDR2 LQKENI.

In its sample, this clonotype was seen many times. The chain carries TRBV5-1 and TRBJ2-1, with TRBD2 matching over 14 bases. Germline values: CDR1 SGHRS, CDR2 YFSETQ. CDR3 length equals 17 residues. The J segment lost 8 bases and the V segment lost 4 bases, leaving 11 bases of the junction unmatched. The CDR3 spells CASSIRLAGGPGDEQFF. For the CDR3, the DNA is TGCGCCAGCAGCATTCGACTAGCGGGAGGGCCTGGGGATGAGCAGTTCTTC. The complete variable domain, with remaining parts taken from reference TRBV5-1 and TRBJ2-1, reads KAGVTQTPRYLIKTRGQQVTLSCSPISGHRSVSWYQQTPGQGLQFLFEYFSETQRNKGNFPGRFSGRQFSNSRSEMNVSTLELGDSALYLCASSIRLAGGPGDEQFFGPGTRLTVL.

This clonotype has ten or more counts. The chain links TRBV6-2 or TRBV6-3 to TRBJ2-5; TRBD2 matches at 12 bases. This CDR3 contains 19 residues. The ends lost 2 bases at V and 5 bases at J; junction bases unmatched: 15. Germline CDR1 reads MNHEY; CDR2 reads SVGEGT. This CDR3 is CASSYPRLAGGLPRETQYF. The DNA for the CDR3 is TGTGCCAGCAGTTACCCCCGGCTAGCGGGGGGGCTTCCTCGGGAGACCCAGTACTTC.

This clonotype was seen repeatedly, ten times or more. The chain has TRBV25-1 and TRBJ2-3; perhaps TRBD2 as D (7 bases). The germline V gene has CDR1 MGHDK and CDR2 SYGVNS. Deletions cut 3 bases from V and 3 bases from J, with 13 bases between. This CDR3 contains 15 residues. This chain's CDR3 is CASSDGGGDTDTQYF. The CDR3 nucleotides read TGTGCCAGCAGTGATGGCGGGGGCGATACAGATACGCAGTATTTT.

This clonotype was observed at least ten times. The J gene is TRBJ2-2, the V gene TRBV11-2; 7 nucleotides agree with TRBD2. Germline V gene data show CDR1 as SGHAT and CDR2 as FQNNGV. The CDR3 covers 19 residues. The trim removed 2 bases at V and 1 base at J, leaving 13 bases unmatched. The DNA of the CDR3 is TGTGCCAGCAGCTTACGATTGGGTTCGGGGACTAAGAACACCGGGGAGCTGTTTTTT. Protein sequence: CASSLRLGSGTKNTGELFF. The whole variable domain, filled in from reference TRBV11-2 and TRBJ2-2, reads EAGVAQSPRYKIIEKRQSVAFWCNPISGHATLYWYQQILGQGPKLLIQFQNNGVVDDSQLPKDRFSAERLKGVDSTLKIQPAKLEDSAVYLCASSLRLGSGTKNTGELFFGEGSRLTVL.

A note on this clonotype: Compared with germline, one end of the junction differs, possibly owing to a read error. As DNA, the CDR3 is TGTGCCAGCAGTTTAGCGCCCCGGACTAGCGTGAGGGCCGTAGGCGAGCAGTACTTC. It codes for CASSLAPRTSVRAVGEQYF. The chain joins TRBV7-8 to TRBJ2-7; 9 bases are a match to TRBD2. CDR1 is SGHVS and CDR2 is FQNEAQ in the germline V gene. The CDR3 consists of 19 residues.

This clonotype was recorded at least ten times. V is TRBV3-1 and J is TRBJ2-2; D gene ambiguous. CDR1 is LGHDT and CDR2 is YNNKEL in the germline V gene (reference sequence). This CDR3 has 14 amino acids. The V end lost 4 bases, the J end lost 6 bases, and 12 bases lay between the germline ends. CDR3 residues: CASSPDFTPGELFF. CDR3 sequence (DNA): TGTGCCAGCAGCCCTGACTTTACCCCCGGGGAGCTGTTTTTT.

This clonotype was observed many times. The chain joins TRBV28 to TRBJ2-3, with 7 positions matching TRBD1. J was trimmed by 2 bases and V by 6 bases; bases with no gene match: 11. Per germline, CDR1 MDHEN and CDR2 SYDVKM. The CDR3 extends over 16 amino acids. CDR3 sequence (DNA): TGTGCCAGCAGCTTACAGGGGAATAGGGCCACAGATACGCAGTATTTT. It codes for CASSLQGNRATDTQYF.

In its sample, this clonotype was seen many times. The chain uses TRBV7-2 and TRBJ2-7; weak D call: TRBD2 (6 bases). The CDR3 runs 13 residues. Germline V gene lookup returns CDR1 SGHTA and CDR2 FQGNSA. V lost 4 bases, J lost 7 bases, and 14 bases lay in between. The chain's CDR3 is CASSSIVRGEQYF. In DNA form, the CDR3 reads TGTGCCAGCAGCTCAATCGTCCGGGGGGAGCAGTACTTC.

This clonotype appeared many times. The chain links TRBV6-2 or TRBV6-3 to TRBJ2-7; possible D gene TRBD1, 5 bases. CDR3 length: 14 residues. CDR1 and CDR2 (germline): MNHEY, SVGEGT. The germline V and J ends were trimmed by 6 bases and 4 bases, with 16 bases remaining between them. The CDR3 DNA reads TGTGCCAGCAGCCCCCCAGGGCTAAAGTACGAGCAGTACTTC. Translation gives CASSPPGLKYEQYF.

This clonotype was counted ten times or more. This chain links TRBV20-1 with TRBJ2-5; D may be TRBD2 (5 bases). CDR3 length equals 17 residues. The V gene lost 5 bases and the J gene lost 1 base, with 23 bases spanning the gap. Germline CDR1 reads DFQATT; CDR2 reads SNEGSKA (reference sequence). This CDR3 reads CSAPGYLVSPPQETQYF. The CDR3, as DNA: TGCAGTGCTCCGGGGTATTTGGTTTCCCCTCCCCAAGAGACCCAGTACTTC.

This clonotype was counted many times. The J gene is TRBJ2-7, the V gene TRBV29-1; no definite D call. CDR1 is SQVTM, CDR2 ANQGSEA, per germline. V was cut by 4 bases and J by 0 bases, with 7 bases left in between. The CDR3 sequence is 12 residues long. The CDR3 sequence: CSVGGSSYEQYF. The CDR3 DNA is TGCAGCGTTGGAGGAAGCTCCTACGAGCAGTACTTC.

This clonotype was found many times. V gene TRBV18 combines with J gene TRBJ2-3, with TRBD2 identical over 10 bases. This CDR3 spans 17 amino acids. Trimming removed 1 base from V and 1 base from J; junction bases left unmatched: 5. Looked up from germline, CDR1 is KGHSH and CDR2 is LQKENI. CDR3 sequence reads: CASSPLASGGRTDTQYF. CDR3 bases: TGTGCCAGCTCACCACTGGCTAGCGGGGGCCGCACAGATACGCAGTATTTT.

This clonotype was counted many times. CDR3 amino acids: CASSLGSGFEGEVSFF. The DNA for the CDR3 is TGTGCCAGCAGCTTGGGTTCAGGATTTGAGGGTGAGGTATCTTTCTTT. The chain is built from TRBV5-4 and TRBJ1-1; the D is unclear. This CDR3 contains 16 residues. Per the germline V gene, CDR1 is SGHNT and CDR2 is YYREEE (reference sequence). Trimming took off 0 bases at V and 12 bases at J, with 24 bases between the two ends. The full variable domain, in which reference TRBV5-4 and TRBJ1-1 provide the parts outside the CDR3, is ETGVTQSPTHLIKTRGQQVTLRCSSQSGHNTVSWYQQALGQGPQFIFQYYREEENGRGNFPPRFSGLQFPNYSSELNVNALELDDSALYLCASSLGSGFEGEVSFFGQGTRLTVV.

This clonotype was seen ten or more times. V gene TRBV27 combines with J gene TRBJ2-3; 9 bases align to TRBD1. V shed 6 bases and J 2 bases; nucleotides not matched to a gene: 6. The CDR3 extends over 15 amino acids. Germline-derived CDR1 and CDR2 are MNHEY and SMNVEV (reference sequence). This CDR3 is CASSNRDRVTDTQYF. In DNA form, the CDR3 reads TGTGCCAGCAGCAACCGGGACAGGGTCACAGATACGCAGTATTTT.

This clonotype was seen ten or more times. This rearrangement joins TRBV28 to TRBJ1-4; 7 nucleotides agree with TRBD1. Looked up from germline, CDR1 is MDHEN and CDR2 is SYDVKM. The CDR3 has 13 amino acids. The V gene end was trimmed by 6 bases and the J gene end by 8 bases; junction bases not matched to a gene: 6. CDR3 amino acids: CASRATGWEKLFF. CDR3 DNA sequence: TGTGCCAGCAGAGCGACAGGGTGGGAAAAACTGTTTTTT. Together with reference TRBV28 and TRBJ1-4, the CDR3 gives the full variable domain: DVKVTQSSRYLVKRTGEKVFLECVQDMDHENMFWYRQDPGLGLRLIYFSYDVKMKEKGDIPEGYSVSREKKERFSLILESASTNQTSMYLCASRATGWEKLFFGSGTQLSVL.

This clonotype was observed a handful of times. The chain combines TRBV30 with TRBJ1-2; D unclear. The CDR3 sequence is 13 residues long. Trimming took off 5 bases at V and 1 base at J, with 11 bases between the two ends. Germline CDR1 GTSNPN, CDR2 SVGIG (reference sequence). CDR3 residues: CAWRPGRNYGYTF. The CDR3 region has the DNA TGTGCCTGGCGTCCAGGACGTAACTATGGCTACACCTTC.

This clonotype has ten or more counts. The V and J genes are TRBV7-2 and TRBJ2-2, with D tentatively TRBD1 or TRBD2 (5 bases each). Trimming took off 4 bases at V and 4 bases at J, with 16 bases between the two ends. Germline-derived CDR1 and CDR2 are SGHTA and FQGNSA. The CDR3 sequence is 16 residues long. CDR3 coding DNA: TGTGCCAGCAGCTCCCGTGGGGGTCTGATCACCGGGGAGCTGTTTTTT. Translation: CASSSRGGLITGELFF.

This clonotype was observed at least ten times. V usage is TRBV18 and J usage is TRBJ2-1; D ambiguous. V shed 0 bases and J shed 6 bases, with 12 bases lying between them. This CDR3 is 15 amino acids long. The germline V gene encodes CDR1 KGHSH and CDR2 LQKENI. CDR3 nucleotides: TGTGCCAGCTCACCACCATTAGCAAGACGCAATGAGCAGTTCTTC. As protein: CASSPPLARRNEQFF.

This clonotype was seen ten or more times. The CDR3 region has the DNA TGCGCCAGCAGCTTGGACAGGGGGTGGCCTGAAGCTTTCTTT. Its protein product is CASSLDRGWPEAFF. The chain couples TRBV5-1 to TRBJ1-1, with 8 bases aligning to TRBD1. This CDR3 contains 14 residues. The germline CDR1 and CDR2 sequences are SGHRS and YFSETQ. Trimming took 0 bases from V and 6 from J; bases not matched to a gene: 4.

This clonotype has a count of ten or more. The chain recombines TRBV20-1 with TRBJ2-4, with no clear D. V lost 3 bases and J lost 7, with 13 bases in between. The germline V gene encodes CDR1 DFQATT and CDR2 SNEGSKA (reference sequence). The CDR3 spans 13 residues. Here the CDR3 reads CSASRSEYNIQYF. Here the CDR3 DNA reads TGCAGTGCTAGTCGATCTGAGTATAACATTCAGTACTTC.

This clonotype was counted ten times or more. The gene calls are TRBV10-3 and TRBJ2-2, with 10 bases fitting TRBD1. Per germline, CDR1 ENHRY and CDR2 SYGVKD. V dropped 9 bases and J dropped 4; count of bases not matched to a gene: 11. This CDR3 has 16 residues. CDR3 in DNA: TGTGCCATACGGACGACGGGACAGGGGTTCACCGGGGAGCTGTTTTTT. Translating gives CAIRTTGQGFTGELFF.